One TCR beta chain is described in this entry. The record originates from a study of cytomegalovirus exposure and HLA in healthy donors. Study at large: An earlier analysis found 117 million unique TCR beta sequences from 200 million or so T cells.

The CDR3 covers 13 residues. The germline V gene has CDR1 SNHLY and CDR2 FYNNEI. The V end lost 7 bases, the J end lost 3 bases, and 12 bases lay between the germline ends. The PCR was carried out with 60 Vbeta primers and 13 Jbeta primers. Profiling relied on immunoSEQ multiplex PCR, and the TCRdb table lists in-frame clones only, not all of them. The sample has approximately 110,000 clones, roughly 66% seen once. The TCR was taken from a woman aged 25 to 39 in good health and CMV-seronegative. The V gene is TRBV2, the J gene TRBJ2-5, with D possibly being TRBD2 (5 bases). The sequenced material came from PBMCs. Written as DNA, the CDR3 is TGTGCCAGCAAAAAGGGAGAGAAAGAGACCCAGTACTTC. This translates into CASKKGEKETQYF.